This T cell receptor (beta chain) was profiled in a study of CD8 T cells in Susac syndrome. Reverse transcription of about 0.5 to 1 ug RNA used random hexamers. Amplification of TCR beta CDR3 was carried out by immunoSEQ multiplex PCR, which covered 54 Vbeta and 13 Jbeta segments. TCRdb reprocessed the immunoSEQ multiplex PCR reads via MiXCR and lists one record per CDR3 protein. The table has 150,000 to 200,000 distinct CDR3 sequences, around 93% seen once. Germline CDR1 is SGHDT and CDR2 is YYEEEE. This CDR3 is built from 16 residues. Trimming shortened V by 0 bases and J by 2 bases, and 11 bases separated the two germline ends. Sequencing of TCR beta was undertaken in CD8+ and CD4+ T cells derived from blood. The control participants were healthy donors, and these controls were matched with respect to both age and sex.

The TCR originated in a human donor in good health. The chain is built from TRBV5-6 and TRBJ2-2; a weak D match, TRBD1 (5 bases). The sample was CD4+ T cells from PBMCs. CDR3 nucleotide sequence: TGTGCCAGCAGCTTGGAATACAGGAGAAACACCGGGGAGCTGTTTTTT. It translates to CASSLEYRRNTGELFF.